The 5 T cell receptor beta chains below all came from one sample that was sequenced in a study of blood T cell repertoires in COVID-19. TCRdb's copy holds only in-frame clones and misses some; the assay was immunoSEQ multiplex PCR. Counted here are 66,000 or so clones, roughly 78% occurring once; the ten biggest clones make up around 9.7%. The specimen was peripheral blood. The receptors were sampled from a human donor in a cohort sampled during active COVID-19.

This chain connects TRBV5-4 to TRBJ1-2; D call uncertain. This CDR3 has 12 residues. Germline V gene sequence: CDR1 SGHNT, CDR2 YYREEE (reference sequence). The V end was cut by 0 bases, the J end by 8 bases, with 8 bases between. CDR3 DNA sequence: TGTGCCAGCAGCTTGGTACAGTCGGGCTACACCTTC. It encodes CASSLVQSGYTF. Full variable domain (outside the CDR3, taken from reference TRBV5-4 and TRBJ1-2): ETGVTQSPTHLIKTRGQQVTLRCSSQSGHNTVSWYQQALGQGPQFIFQYYREEENGRGNFPPRFSGLQFPNYSSELNVNALELDDSALYLCASSLVQSGYTFGSGTRLTVV.

J is TRBJ2-5 and V is TRBV6-2 or TRBV6-3, with D tentatively TRBD2 (6 bases). Trimming removed 4 bases at V and 5 bases at J, with 11 bases between. Germline V CDR1 and CDR2: MNHEY, SVGEGT. CDR3 length: 13 amino acids. DNA of the CDR3: TGTGCCAGCAGTTGGGGCGGAGGGGAGACCCAGTACTTC. Protein product: CASSWGGGETQYF.

This clone has only a few counts. This chain uses TRBV2 with TRBJ2-3, with D tentatively TRBD1 (6 bases). The CDR3 totals 14 residues. Germline V gives CDR1 SNHLY, CDR2 FYNNEI. Deletions cut 3 bases from V and 2 bases from J, with 9 bases between. For the CDR3, the DNA is TGTGCCAGCAGTGAGACAGGATTCACAGATACGCAGTATTTT. Translated: CASSETGFTDTQYF.

This clone was counted only a few times. CDR3 loop: CASMDSGSYEQYF. The DNA for the CDR3 is TGTGCCAGCATGGATAGCGGGAGTTACGAGCAGTACTTC. V usage is TRBV6-6 and J usage is TRBJ2-7; 9 nucleotides align to TRBD2. The germline V gene has CDR1 MNHNY and CDR2 SVGAGI (reference sequence). The V segment lost 7 bases and the J segment 4 bases; nucleotides outside the gene matches: 5. The CDR3 has 13 residues.

The V call is TRBV5-3, the J call TRBJ2-6; no firm D call. TRBV5-3 is classed as an ORF, of uncertain function. V gave up 7 bases and J gave up 1 base, with 9 bases separating them. This CDR3 has 14 residues. CDR3 coding DNA: TGTGCCAGAGGTCCTGCGTCTGGGGCCAACGTCCTGACTTTC. It yields the protein CARGPASGANVLTF.